The 20 T cell receptor beta chains below all came from one sample that was sequenced in a study of blood T cell repertoires in COVID-19. Profiled with immunoSEQ multiplex PCR; TCRdb holds only in-frame clones, not every one. The sample gives about 57,000 clones, around 90% of which show up once; more than 20% is in the top ten. The sample taken for sequencing was peripheral blood. The origin of the receptors is a woman aged 80 or over with COVID-19, enrolled during active disease.

The chain couples TRBV4-1 to TRBJ2-5; perhaps TRBD1 as D (7 bases). Between the trimmed V and J ends, which lost 3 bases and 2 bases, there was a span of 13 bases. CDR1 is MGHRA and CDR2 is YSYEKL in the germline V gene. The CDR3 has 15 residues. The CDR3 is CASSQEGQLQETQYF. DNA for the CDR3: TGCGCCAGCAGCCAGGAGGGACAGCTGCAAGAGACCCAGTACTTC.

This clone was seen a few times. This chain uses TRBV6-4 with TRBJ2-5; possibly TRBD1 for D (5 bases). There are 15 residues in the CDR3. Germline CDR1 reads MRHNA; CDR2 reads SNTAGT. Trimming left V 6 bases short and J 1 base short, with 15 bases between. Here the CDR3 DNA reads TGTGCCAGCAGCGCGTCTAGTGGGGCCCAAGAGACCCAGTACTTC. Translating gives CASSASSGAQETQYF.

The CDR3 reads CASSIAGVDQPQHF. Here the CDR3 DNA reads TGTGCCAGTAGTATAGCAGGGGTTGATCAGCCCCAGCATTTT. This chain links TRBV19 with TRBJ1-5, with D maybe TRBD1 (6 bases). V was clipped by 1 base and J by 5 bases, with 9 bases between them. The CDR3 loop spans 14 amino acids. Looked up from germline, CDR1 is LNHDA and CDR2 is SQIVND (reference sequence).

The genes are TRBV5-4 and TRBJ1-1; no clear D gene. The germline V gene has CDR1 SGHNT and CDR2 YYREEE (reference sequence). The CDR3 is 13 residues long. V lost 6 bases and J lost 3, with 12 bases in between. The DNA for the CDR3 is TGTGCCAGCACCCTCCCGGGGTACACTGAAGCTTTCTTT. Its translation: CASTLPGYTEAFF. The full variable domain, in which reference TRBV5-4 and TRBJ1-1 provide the parts outside the CDR3, is ETGVTQSPTHLIKTRGQQVTLRCSSQSGHNTVSWYQQALGQGPQFIFQYYREEENGRGNFPPRFSGLQFPNYSSELNVNALELDDSALYLCASTLPGYTEAFFGQGTRLTVV.

The J gene is TRBJ1-1, the V gene TRBV7-9; D gene uncertain. Germline lookup yields CDR1 SEHNR and CDR2 FQNEAQ (reference sequence). The CDR3 loop spans 13 amino acids. Trimming removed 6 bases at V and 5 bases at J, with 13 bases between. The CDR3 loop is CASRGMGGTEAFF. DNA of the CDR3: TGTGCCAGCAGGGGCATGGGTGGTACTGAAGCTTTCTTT. Full variable domain (rest looked up from reference TRBV7-9 and TRBJ1-1): DTGVSQNPRHKITKRGQNVTFRCDPISEHNRLYWYRQTLGQGPEFLTYFQNEAQLEKSRLLSDRFSAERPKGSFSTLEIQRTEQGDSAMYLCASRGMGGTEAFFGQGTRLTVV.

This clone was recorded once. V and J are TRBV5-5 and TRBJ2-7; D possibly corresponds to TRBD2 (7 bases). The V gene lost 4 bases and the J gene lost 6 bases, with 20 bases spanning the gap. Germline CDR1 and CDR2: SGHKS and YYEKEE (reference sequence). CDR3 length equals 15 residues. The DNA for the CDR3 is TGTGCCAGCAGCACCGGGGGGACAACTTTTCTCGAGCAGTACTTC. This encodes CASSTGGTTFLEQYF. Filled out from reference TRBV5-5 and TRBJ2-7, the complete variable domain reads DAGVTQSPTHLIKTRGQQVTLRCSPISGHKSVSWYQQVLGQGPQFIFQYYEKEERGRGNFPDRFSARQFPNYSSELNVNALLLGDSALYLCASSTGGTTFLEQYFGPGTRLTVT.

V and J are TRBV5-1 and TRBJ1-3; 8 bases align to TRBD1. Looked up from germline, CDR1 is SGHRS and CDR2 is YFSETQ. V was clipped by 4 bases and J by 3 bases; unmatched bases: 9. This CDR3 comprises 16 residues. The CDR3 DNA reads as TGCGCCAGCAGCGTATCCGGGACAGGAGGTGGAAACACCATATATTTT. It translates to CASSVSGTGGGNTIYF. Based on the CDR3 plus reference TRBV5-1 and TRBJ1-3, the full variable domain is KAGVTQTPRYLIKTRGQQVTLSCSPISGHRSVSWYQQTPGQGLQFLFEYFSETQRNKGNFPGRFSGRQFSNSRSEMNVSTLELGDSALYLCASSVSGTGGGNTIYFGEGSWLTVV.

The V call is TRBV29-1, the J call TRBJ1-1, with a possible D match to TRBD1 (6 bases). V lost 6 bases, J lost 0 bases, and 17 bases lay in between. The CDR3 is 15 amino acids. Germline values: CDR1 SQVTM, CDR2 ANQGSEA. The CDR3 is CSVESPGQMNTEAFF. For the CDR3, the DNA is TGCAGCGTGGAAAGTCCGGGACAAATGAACACTGAAGCTTTCTTT.

The chain combines TRBV2 with TRBJ1-1, with D maybe TRBD1 (5 bases). CDR3 length: 17 residues. V lost 5 bases, J lost 1 base, and 20 bases lay in between. CDR1 SNHLY and CDR2 FYNNEI come from the germline V gene. CDR3 sequence reads: CASSTPGGFTRNTEAFF. The DNA of the CDR3 is TGTGCCAGCAGTACCCCCGGGGGATTCACAAGGAACACTGAAGCTTTCTTT. Drawing the rest from reference TRBV2 and TRBJ1-1, the complete variable domain is EPEVTQTPSHQVTQMGQEVILRCVPISNHLYFYWYRQILGQKVEFLVSFYNNEISEKSEIFDDQFSVERPDGSNFTLKIRSTKLEDSAMYFCASSTPGGFTRNTEAFFGQGTRLTVV.

This clone was counted a single time. This sequence joins TRBV19 and TRBJ2-2; TRBD2 agrees at 14 bases. The germline V gene encodes CDR1 LNHDA and CDR2 SQIVND (reference sequence). The CDR3 totals 17 residues. V shed 7 bases and J 5 bases; nucleotides not matched to a gene: 9. The CDR3 nucleotides read TGTGCCAGTATGGGGACTAGCGGGGGTAGGGGGACCGGGGAGCTGTTTTTT. Translating gives CASMGTSGGRGTGELFF. The full variable domain, rest sourced from reference TRBV19 and TRBJ2-2, is DGGITQSPKYLFRKEGQNVTLSCEQNLNHDAMYWYRQDPGQGLRLIYYSQIVNDFQKGDIAEGYSVSREKKESFPLTVTSAQKNPTAFYLCASMGTSGGRGTGELFFGEGSRLTVL.

The CDR3 DNA reads TGTGCCAGCAGTTGGAGACTAGCGGGGGAAGAGACCCAGTACTTC. It codes for CASSWRLAGEETQYF. V gene TRBV6-2 or TRBV6-3 combines with J gene TRBJ2-5; 12 bases are a match to TRBD2. The V and J ends lost 4 bases and 3 bases, in that order; junction bases with no gene match: 3. Per germline, CDR1 MNHEY and CDR2 SVGEGT. The CDR3 runs to 15 residues.

The rearrangement links TRBV3-1 (or the pseudogene TRBV3-2) to TRBJ2-5; no clear D. V lost 0 bases and J lost 10, with 12 bases in between. Germline values: CDR1 LGHDT, CDR2 YNNKEL (reference sequence). This CDR3 contains 13 residues. CDR3 in amino acids: CASSQDHTPIQYF. DNA for the CDR3: TGTGCCAGCAGCCAAGATCACACACCGATCCAGTACTTC.

This sequence joins TRBV21-1 and TRBJ2-7; the table calls TRBD1, which could not be checked here. TRBV21-1 is reported as a pseudogene. The CDR3 totals 15 residues. The CDR3 reads CASSMPRGRTYEQYF. The DNA of the CDR3 is TGTGCCAGCAGCATGCCCAGGGGGCGGACCTACGAGCAGTACTTC.

The rearrangement uses TRBV5-4 and TRBJ2-3; 7 bases are shared with TRBD1. CDR3 size: 16 residues. V lost 5 bases, J lost 0 bases, and 9 bases stayed unmatched. Germline CDR1 reads SGHNT; CDR2 reads YYREEE (reference sequence). CDR3 sequence: CASRLWGQSSTDTQYF. CDR3 sequence (DNA): TGTGCCAGCAGGTTATGGGGACAGAGTAGCACAGATACGCAGTATTTT. Supplemented by reference TRBV5-4 and TRBJ2-3, the full variable domain reads ETGVTQSPTHLIKTRGQQVTLRCSSQSGHNTVSWYQQALGQGPQFIFQYYREEENGRGNFPPRFSGLQFPNYSSELNVNALELDDSALYLCASRLWGQSSTDTQYFGPGTRLTVL.

The chain combines TRBV4-1 with TRBJ2-1, with 8 positions matching TRBD2. CDR1 and CDR2 (germline): MGHRA, YSYEKL. J was trimmed by 7 bases and V by 4 bases; bases with no gene match: 12. The CDR3 loop spans 16 amino acids. For the CDR3, the DNA is TGCGCCAGCAGCCCTAGGGAAGTAGCGGGGTTAAATGAGCAGTTCTTC. Amino acid sequence: CASSPREVAGLNEQFF.

The chain recombines TRBV11-3 with TRBJ2-7; D possibly corresponds to TRBD2 (5 bases). V lost 5 bases to trimming and J lost 9 bases, with 14 bases between them. From germline, CDR1 is SGHNT and CDR2 YENEEA. The CDR3 is 12 amino acids. This CDR3 reads CASSNSGRGQYF. The CDR3, as DNA: TGTGCCAGCAGCAATAGTGGACGGGGGCAGTACTTC.

The chain is built from TRBV12-3 or TRBV12-4 and TRBJ1-3; no reliable D call. The CDR3 length is 12 residues. V lost 5 bases to trimming and J lost 9 bases, with 11 bases between them. CDR3 sequence (DNA): TGTGCCAGCAGTCCTCTAGGAGGCACCATATATTTT. Its translation is CASSPLGGTIYF.

This chain joins TRBV7-9 and TRBJ1-1; no reliable D call. This CDR3 spans 12 amino acids. The germline V gene encodes CDR1 SEHNR and CDR2 FQNEAQ (reference sequence). Between the trimmed V and J ends, which lost 4 bases and 9 bases, there was a span of 12 bases. The CDR3 coding sequence is TGTGCCAGCAGCTCCGACAACTTTAAAGCTTTCTTT. Protein sequence: CASSSDNFKAFF. Full variable domain (missing parts from reference TRBV7-9 and TRBJ1-1): DTGVSQNPRHKITKRGQNVTFRCDPISEHNRLYWYRQTLGQGPEFLTYFQNEAQLEKSRLLSDRFSAERPKGSFSTLEIQRTEQGDSAMYLCASSSDNFKAFFGQGTRLTVV.

For the CDR3, the DNA is TGTGCCAGCAGCGGAGCGGGGCTGGCTAACTATGGCTACACCTTC. Protein sequence: CASSGAGLANYGYTF. V is TRBV2 and J is TRBJ1-2; possibly TRBD1 for D (5 bases). Germline CDR1 SNHLY, CDR2 FYNNEI. Trimming took off 6 bases at V and 0 bases at J, with 14 bases between the two ends. The CDR3 contains 15 residues.

This rearrangement joins TRBV2 to TRBJ2-3; 8 nucleotides agree with TRBD2. The CDR3 consists of 15 residues. CDR1 is SNHLY and CDR2 is FYNNEI in the germline V gene. V was pared by 6 bases and J by 0 bases, with 5 bases of the junction left unmatched. CDR3 in amino acids: CASSQAGASTDTQYF. The CDR3 coding sequence is TGTGCCAGCAGCCAAGCGGGGGCTAGCACAGATACGCAGTATTTT.